A selection of T cell receptor beta chains follows, all from one sample in a study of cytomegalovirus exposure and HLA in healthy donors. Here immunoSEQ multiplex PCR was the method, and the copy in TCRdb shows in-frame clones only, minus some. The sample yields some 240,000 clones, 75% to 90% seen once. Sequencing used PBMCs. These TCRs come from a woman in her twenties or thirties in good health and CMV-seropositive. The CDR3 runs from the conserved cysteine through the conserved F or W. The order of the fields is clone size, J gene, D gene, V gene, CDR3 protein, CDR3 DNA. A D gene is named only where the DNA matches it firmly. Expanded clones are given a class, and other clones once, few, many or no size at all.

abundance: .; j_gene: TRBJ2-5; d_gene: .; v_gene: TRBV7-6; CDR3aa: CASSPRGGETQYF; CDR3nt: TGTGCCAGCAGCCCAAGGGGGGGGGAGACCCAGTACTTC
abundance: .; j_gene: TRBJ1-1; d_gene: .; v_gene: TRBV20-1; CDR3aa: CSARRNTEAFF; CDR3nt: TGCAGTGCTAGACGGAACACTGAAGCTTTCTTT
abundance: .; j_gene: TRBJ1-2; d_gene: .; v_gene: TRBV21-1; CDR3aa: CASSMRFHLSNYGYTF; CDR3nt: TGTGCCAGCAGCATGAGGTTTCACCTTTCTAACTATGGCTACACCTTC
abundance: .; j_gene: TRBJ2-7; d_gene: .; v_gene: TRBV4-1; CDR3aa: CASSQEERRGYEQYF; CDR3nt: TGCGCCAGCAGCCAAGAAGAACGACGAGGCTACGAGCAGTACTTC
abundance: .; j_gene: TRBJ2-1; d_gene: TRBD2; v_gene: TRBV5-1; CDR3aa: CASSLMGGDNEQFF; CDR3nt: TGCGCCAGCAGCTTGATGGGAGGGGACAATGAGCAGTTCTTC
abundance: .; j_gene: TRBJ2-7; d_gene: .; v_gene: TRBV6-1; CDR3aa: CASSYTGYEQYF; CDR3nt: TGTGCCAGCAGTTATACAGGCTACGAGCAGTACTTC
abundance: once; j_gene: TRBJ2-1; d_gene: TRBD2; v_gene: TRBV19; CDR3aa: CASSVRLAGVAEQFF; CDR3nt: TGTGCCAGTAGTGTCCGACTAGCGGGAGTCGCTGAGCAGTTCTTC
abundance: .; j_gene: TRBJ1-5; d_gene: .; v_gene: TRBV2; CDR3aa: CASSEVRGNQPQHF; CDR3nt: TGTGCCAGCAGTGAGGTCAGGGGCAATCAGCCCCAGCATTTT
abundance: .; j_gene: TRBJ2-7; d_gene: TRBD2; v_gene: TRBV6-6; CDR3aa: CASSYSLAGSSYEQYF; CDR3nt: TGTGCCAGCAGTTACTCGCTAGCGGGGTCCTCCTACGAGCAGTACTTC
abundance: once; j_gene: TRBJ2-3; d_gene: TRBD2; v_gene: TRBV7-7; CDR3aa: CASSSGLTSGTCSSTDTQYF; CDR3nt: TGTGCCAGCAGCTCGGGCTTGACTAGCGGGACCTGTTCTAGCACAGATACGCAGTATTTT
abundance: .; j_gene: TRBJ1-1; d_gene: TRBD1; v_gene: TRBV27; CDR3aa: CASSSVPGQGPNEAFF; CDR3nt: TGTGCCAGCAGTTCCGTCCCGGGACAGGGCCCAAATGAAGCTTTCTTT
abundance: .; j_gene: TRBJ2-7; d_gene: .; v_gene: TRBV27; CDR3aa: CASSLVGSSQVEQYF; CDR3nt: TGTGCCAGCAGTTTAGTTGGATCCTCCCAGGTCGAGCAGTACTTC
abundance: .; j_gene: TRBJ1-2; d_gene: .; v_gene: TRBV6-5; CDR3aa: CASSYSGEEGSYGYTF; CDR3nt: TGTGCCAGCAGTTACTCGGGGGAGGAGGGTAGCTATGGCTACACCTTC
abundance: .; j_gene: TRBJ2-7; d_gene: TRBD1; v_gene: TRBV11-2; CDR3aa: CASSRDRSYEQYF; CDR3nt: TGTGCCAGCAGCCGGGACAGATCCTACGAGCAGTACTTC
abundance: once; j_gene: TRBJ2-6; d_gene: .; v_gene: TRBV9; CDR3aa: CASSPWASGANVLTF; CDR3nt: TGTGCCAGCAGCCCGTGGGCATCTGGGGCCAACGTCCTGACTTTC
abundance: .; j_gene: TRBJ2-5; d_gene: .; v_gene: TRBV13; CDR3aa: CASSLQQETQYF; CDR3nt: TGTGCCAGCAGCTTACAACAAGAGACCCAGTACTTC
abundance: once; j_gene: TRBJ2-2; d_gene: TRBD1; v_gene: TRBV7-6; CDR3aa: CASSPRQGYSTGELFF; CDR3nt: TGTGCCAGCAGCCCGAGACAGGGGTATAGCACCGGGGAGCTGTTTTTT
abundance: .; j_gene: TRBJ2-2; d_gene: TRBD2; v_gene: TRBV5-1; CDR3aa: CASSLGLAGVNTGELFF; CDR3nt: TGCGCCAGCAGCTTGGGTCTAGCGGGAGTGAATACCGGGGAGCTGTTTTTT
abundance: .; j_gene: TRBJ2-1; d_gene: .; v_gene: TRBV2; CDR3aa: CASRGSGSVYNEQFF; CDR3nt: TGTGCCAGCAGAGGAAGTGGGAGTGTCTACAATGAGCAGTTCTTC
abundance: .; j_gene: TRBJ1-1; d_gene: .; v_gene: TRBV10-1; CDR3aa: CASSESIRGTEAFF; CDR3nt: TGCGCCAGCAGTGAAAGTATACGGGGAACTGAAGCTTTCTTT
abundance: .; j_gene: TRBJ2-3; d_gene: .; v_gene: TRBV2; CDR3aa: CATGPTGDTQYF; CDR3nt: TGTGCCACAGGCCCCACCGGAGATACGCAGTATTTT
abundance: .; j_gene: TRBJ2-2; d_gene: TRBD2; v_gene: TRBV7-3; CDR3aa: CASSLNGAGGLNTGELFF; CDR3nt: TGTGCCAGCAGCTTAAATGGAGCGGGAGGTCTGAACACCGGGGAGCTGTTTTTT
abundance: .; j_gene: TRBJ1-5; d_gene: TRBD1; v_gene: TRBV5-6; CDR3aa: CASSFGTVDQPQHF; CDR3nt: TGTGCCAGCAGCTTTGGGACAGTCGATCAGCCCCAGCATTTT
abundance: .; j_gene: TRBJ2-1; d_gene: .; v_gene: TRBV7-8; CDR3aa: CASSLEWGLGNEQFF; CDR3nt: TGTGCCAGCAGCTTAGAATGGGGGCTGGGCAATGAGCAGTTCTTC
abundance: .; j_gene: TRBJ2-7; d_gene: .; v_gene: TRBV29-1; CDR3aa: CSVEEGSYEQYF; CDR3nt: TGCAGCGTTGAAGAGGGGAGCTACGAGCAGTACTTC
abundance: .; j_gene: TRBJ2-7; d_gene: TRBD1; v_gene: TRBV5-1; CDR3aa: CASSFPGTGGFNEQYF; CDR3nt: TGCGCCAGCAGCTTCCCCGGGACAGGGGGCTTCAACGAGCAGTACTTC
abundance: .; j_gene: TRBJ1-1; d_gene: .; v_gene: TRBV18; CDR3aa: CASSPSTGLNTEAFF; CDR3nt: TGTGCCAGCTCACCTTCGACAGGATTGAACACTGAAGCTTTCTTT
abundance: .; j_gene: TRBJ1-1; d_gene: TRBD1; v_gene: TRBV6-6; CDR3aa: CASSYGGTGHEAFF; CDR3nt: TGTGCCAGCAGTTACGGGGGGACAGGTCACGAAGCTTTCTTT
abundance: few; j_gene: TRBJ2-3; d_gene: TRBD2; v_gene: TRBV10-3; CDR3aa: CAISDPSGFGTDTQYF; CDR3nt: TGTGCCATCAGTGACCCTAGCGGCTTTGGCACAGATACGCAGTATTTT
abundance: .; j_gene: TRBJ1-1; d_gene: .; v_gene: TRBV2; CDR3aa: CASSEQRGNTEAFF; CDR3nt: TGTGCCAGCAGTGAGCAGCGGGGAAACACTGAAGCTTTCTTT
abundance: few; j_gene: TRBJ2-7; d_gene: TRBD2; v_gene: TRBV6-1; CDR3aa: CASSELREGSYEQYF; CDR3nt: TGTGCCAGCAGTGAACTGCGGGAGGGATCCTACGAGCAGTACTTC
abundance: .; j_gene: TRBJ2-2; d_gene: .; v_gene: TRBV4-2; CDR3aa: CASSPLINTGELFF; CDR3nt: TGTGCCAGCAGTCCCCTTATAAACACCGGGGAGCTGTTTTTT
abundance: .; j_gene: TRBJ1-2; d_gene: TRBD1; v_gene: TRBV27; CDR3aa: CASSFQPGQGRLGYTF; CDR3nt: TGTGCCAGCAGTTTCCAACCGGGACAGGGGCGGCTGGGCTACACCTTC
abundance: .; j_gene: TRBJ2-1; d_gene: TRBD1; v_gene: TRBV12-5; CDR3aa: CASALDRANEQFF; CDR3nt: TGTGCTAGTGCCCTCGACAGGGCCAATGAGCAGTTCTTC
abundance: .; j_gene: TRBJ1-2; d_gene: .; v_gene: TRBV29-1; CDR3aa: CSSIPPYEAEGYTF; CDR3nt: TGCAGCTCAATACCCCCGTACGAGGCTGAAGGCTACACCTTC
abundance: .; j_gene: TRBJ1-1; d_gene: .; v_gene: TRBV7-6; CDR3aa: CASSPQGVSNTEAFF; CDR3nt: TGTGCCAGCAGCCCCCAGGGTGTGAGTAACACTGAAGCTTTCTTT
abundance: .; j_gene: TRBJ2-5; d_gene: TRBD2; v_gene: TRBV11-2; CDR3aa: CASSDWTSGDAETQYF; CDR3nt: TGTGCCAGCAGCGATTGGACTAGCGGGGACGCAGAGACCCAGTACTTC
abundance: .; j_gene: TRBJ1-1; d_gene: .; v_gene: TRBV7-9; CDR3aa: CASRSRGVSGIGTEAFF; CDR3nt: TGTGCCAGCAGATCTCGGGGGGTGTCGGGGATTGGAACTGAAGCTTTCTTT
abundance: .; j_gene: TRBJ1-2; d_gene: .; v_gene: TRBV27; CDR3aa: CASNALGGSPNYGYTF; CDR3nt: TGTGCCAGCAACGCCTTAGGGGGAAGCCCTAACTATGGCTACACCTTC
abundance: .; j_gene: TRBJ1-1; d_gene: TRBD1; v_gene: TRBV29-1; CDR3aa: CSVAGGHEAFF; CDR3nt: TGCAGCGTAGCAGGGGGGCATGAAGCTTTCTTT
abundance: .; j_gene: TRBJ2-3; d_gene: TRBD2; v_gene: TRBV15; CDR3aa: CATSRHSGRETDTQYF; CDR3nt: TGTGCCACCAGCAGACATAGCGGGAGGGAAACAGATACGCAGTATTTT
abundance: .; j_gene: TRBJ2-7; d_gene: TRBD1; v_gene: TRBV10-1; CDR3aa: CASSETLGQGAYEQYF; CDR3nt: TGCGCCAGCAGTGAGACTTTAGGACAGGGAGCCTACGAGCAGTACTTC
abundance: .; j_gene: TRBJ1-1; d_gene: .; v_gene: TRBV7-9; CDR3aa: CASSLRGGDLNTEAFF; CDR3nt: TGTGCCAGCAGCTTAAGAGGGGGGGATTTGAACACTGAAGCTTTCTTT
abundance: .; j_gene: TRBJ1-3; d_gene: .; v_gene: TRBV27; CDR3aa: CASSFSGRNGNTIYF; CDR3nt: TGTGCCAGCAGTTTTTCCGGCAGGAATGGAAACACCATATATTTT